This record concerns one T cell receptor (beta chain) sequence. Original processing methods: Reference gene primer amplification gave nucleated cell count estimates. Clones were read by immunoSEQ multiplex PCR, and TCRdb kept only the in-frame ones, dropping some. The V and J calls and the clone size are those of that table, but D and trimming were determined from the DNA. Among some 220,000 clones listed, 83% were seen once. The data belong to a study of blood T cell repertoires in COVID-19. Study-wide background: The United States, Italy and Spain supplied acute and convalescent COVID-19 samples. Sample material is recorded as cDNA or gDNA derived from T cells, B-cell-depleted T cells, or PBMCs.

The receptor's source is a human donor in a cohort sampled during active COVID-19. The sequenced sample was peripheral blood.

The CDR3 DNA sequence: TGTGCCAGCACTGTAGGGGGCGGTGGGGCCAACGTCCTGACTTTC. This codes for CASTVGGGGANVLTF. This chain links TRBV2 with TRBJ2-6; the match to TRBD1 covers 7 bases. The trim removed 7 bases at V and 3 bases at J, leaving 6 bases unmatched. The V gene's germline CDR1 is SNHLY and CDR2 FYNNEI. There are 15 residues in the CDR3.